This T cell receptor (beta chain) was found in a study of PD-1 blockade in classical Hodgkin lymphoma. Study summary: With a 2-week interval, patients received intravenous nivolumab at 3 mg/kg.

Study outcomes and limitations: It was CD4+ TCR diversity, not CD8+, that rose significantly by C4D1. Before treatment, complete responders showed about the same diversity as newly diagnosed patients. Relapsed/refractory patients reportedly had lower baseline diversity than newly diagnosed patients.

About this clone itself: Its specificity is not known.

Every patient had relapsed following autologous stem cell transplantation, and cohorts differed in brentuximab vedotin exposure. Repertoires were generated with immunoSEQ multiplex PCR, while TCRdb's copy carries only in-frame clones and drops some. The table includes 20,000 to 25,000 clones, over 65% detected once. Between the trimmed V and J ends, which lost 3 bases and 0 bases, there was a span of 8 bases. Germline V gene data show CDR1 as SGHTA and CDR2 as FQGNSA. CDR3 length: 14 residues. Sequencing used peripheral blood mononuclear cells (PBMCs), obtained at baseline. The chain employs TRBV7-2 and TRBJ1-1; possibly TRBD1 for D (5 bases). This receptor was taken from a human donor with classical Hodgkin lymphoma. Here the CDR3 reads CASSFGTVNTEAFF. The CDR3 DNA is TGTGCCAGCAGCTTTGGGACGGTGAACACTGAAGCTTTCTTT.